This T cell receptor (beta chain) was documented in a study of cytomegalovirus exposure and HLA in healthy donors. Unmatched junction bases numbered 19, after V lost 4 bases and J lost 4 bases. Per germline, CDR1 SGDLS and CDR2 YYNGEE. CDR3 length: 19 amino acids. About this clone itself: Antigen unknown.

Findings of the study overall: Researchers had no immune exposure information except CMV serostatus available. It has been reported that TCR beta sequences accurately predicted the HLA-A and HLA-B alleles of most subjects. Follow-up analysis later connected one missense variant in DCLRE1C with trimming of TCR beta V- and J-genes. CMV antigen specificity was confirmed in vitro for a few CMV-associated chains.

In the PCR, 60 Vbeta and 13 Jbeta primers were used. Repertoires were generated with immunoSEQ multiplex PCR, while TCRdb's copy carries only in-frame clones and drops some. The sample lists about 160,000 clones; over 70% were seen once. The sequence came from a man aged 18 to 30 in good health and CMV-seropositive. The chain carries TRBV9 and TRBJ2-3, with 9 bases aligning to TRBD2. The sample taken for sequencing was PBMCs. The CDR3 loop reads CASSSRLAATGIASDTQYF. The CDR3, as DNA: TGTGCCAGCAGCTCGCGACTAGCGGCTACGGGCATTGCATCAGATACGCAGTATTTT.